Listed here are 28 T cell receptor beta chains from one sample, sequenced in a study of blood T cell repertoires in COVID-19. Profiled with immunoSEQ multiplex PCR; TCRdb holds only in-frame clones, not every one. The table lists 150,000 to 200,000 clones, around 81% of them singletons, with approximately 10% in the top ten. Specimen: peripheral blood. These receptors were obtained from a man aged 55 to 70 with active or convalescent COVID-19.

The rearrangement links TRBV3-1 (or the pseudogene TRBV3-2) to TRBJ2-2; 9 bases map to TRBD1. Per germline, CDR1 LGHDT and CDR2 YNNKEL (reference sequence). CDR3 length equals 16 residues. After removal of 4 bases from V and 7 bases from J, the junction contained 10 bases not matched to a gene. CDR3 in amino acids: CASSPEGDRVIGELFF. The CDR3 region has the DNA TGTGCCAGCAGCCCTGAGGGGGACAGGGTTATCGGGGAGCTGTTTTTT.

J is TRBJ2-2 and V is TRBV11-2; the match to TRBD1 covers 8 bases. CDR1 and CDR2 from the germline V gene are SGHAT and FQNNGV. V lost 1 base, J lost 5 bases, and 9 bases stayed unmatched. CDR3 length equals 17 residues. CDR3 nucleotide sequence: TGTGCCAGCAGCTTAGTCGTCGGACAGGGCTGGACCGGGGAGCTGTTTTTT. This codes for CASSLVVGQGWTGELFF. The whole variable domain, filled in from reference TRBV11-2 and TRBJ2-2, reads EAGVAQSPRYKIIEKRQSVAFWCNPISGHATLYWYQQILGQGPKLLIQFQNNGVVDDSQLPKDRFSAERLKGVDSTLKIQPAKLEDSAVYLCASSLVVGQGWTGELFFGEGSRLTVL.

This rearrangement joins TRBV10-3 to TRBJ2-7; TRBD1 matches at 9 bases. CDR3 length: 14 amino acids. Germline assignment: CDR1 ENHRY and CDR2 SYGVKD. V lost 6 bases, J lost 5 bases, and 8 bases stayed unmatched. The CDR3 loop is CAIRGQGGFDEQYF. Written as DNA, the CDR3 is TGTGCCATCAGGGGACAGGGCGGCTTCGACGAGCAGTACTTC.

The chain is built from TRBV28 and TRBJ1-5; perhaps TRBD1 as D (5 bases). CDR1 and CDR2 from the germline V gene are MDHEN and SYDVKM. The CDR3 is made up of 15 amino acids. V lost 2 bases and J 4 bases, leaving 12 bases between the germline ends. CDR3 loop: CASSLQGRTNQPQHF. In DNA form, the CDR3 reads TGTGCCAGCAGTTTACAGGGTAGAACAAATCAGCCCCAGCATTTT.

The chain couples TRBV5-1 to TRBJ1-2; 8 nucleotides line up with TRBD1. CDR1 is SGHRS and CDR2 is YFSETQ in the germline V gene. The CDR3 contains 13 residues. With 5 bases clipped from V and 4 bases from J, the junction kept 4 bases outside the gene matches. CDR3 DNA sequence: TGCGCCAGCAGTTCGACAGGGGCCTATGGCTACACCTTC. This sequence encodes CASSSTGAYGYTF.

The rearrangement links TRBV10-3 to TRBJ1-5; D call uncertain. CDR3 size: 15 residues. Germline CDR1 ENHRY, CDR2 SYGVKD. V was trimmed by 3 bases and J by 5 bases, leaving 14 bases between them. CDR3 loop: CAISDNTKKDQPQHF. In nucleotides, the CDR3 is TGTGCCATCAGTGATAACACCAAGAAAGATCAGCCCCAGCATTTT.

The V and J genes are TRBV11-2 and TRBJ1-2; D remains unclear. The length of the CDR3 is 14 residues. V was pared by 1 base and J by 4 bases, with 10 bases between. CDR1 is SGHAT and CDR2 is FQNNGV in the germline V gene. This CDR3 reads CASSLVVAGYGYTF. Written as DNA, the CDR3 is TGTGCCAGCAGCTTAGTAGTTGCGGGCTATGGCTACACCTTC.

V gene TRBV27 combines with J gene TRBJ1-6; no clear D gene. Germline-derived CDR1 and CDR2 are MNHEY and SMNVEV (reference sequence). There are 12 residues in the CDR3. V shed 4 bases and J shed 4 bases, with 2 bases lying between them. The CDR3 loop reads CASSSYNSPLHF. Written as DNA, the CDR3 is TGTGCCAGCAGTTCTTATAATTCACCCCTCCACTTT.

The CDR3, as DNA: TGTGCCATCAGTGCCTCCGGGGACAGCGATACGCAGTATTTT. This gives the protein CAISASGDSDTQYF. This chain connects TRBV10-3 to TRBJ2-3; 7 bases align to TRBD1. With 4 bases clipped from V and 6 bases from J, the junction kept 7 bases outside the gene matches. From germline, CDR1 is ENHRY and CDR2 SYGVKD. This CDR3 contains 14 residues.

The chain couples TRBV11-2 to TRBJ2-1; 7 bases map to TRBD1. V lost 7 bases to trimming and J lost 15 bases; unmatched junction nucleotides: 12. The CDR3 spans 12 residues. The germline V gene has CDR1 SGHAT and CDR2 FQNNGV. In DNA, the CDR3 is TGTGCCAGCACCCCTCGGACAGGTCGGTGGTTCTTC. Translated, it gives CASTPRTGRWFF.

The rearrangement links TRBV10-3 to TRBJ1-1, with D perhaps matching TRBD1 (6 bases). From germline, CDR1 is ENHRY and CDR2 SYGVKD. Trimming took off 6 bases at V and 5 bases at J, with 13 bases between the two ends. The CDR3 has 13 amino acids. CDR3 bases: TGTGCCATCAGACAGAACAGGGATACTGAAGCTTTCTTT. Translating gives CAIRQNRDTEAFF.

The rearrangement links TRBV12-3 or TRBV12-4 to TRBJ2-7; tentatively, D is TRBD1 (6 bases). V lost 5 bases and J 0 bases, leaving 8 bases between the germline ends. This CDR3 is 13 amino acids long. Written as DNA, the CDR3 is TGTGCCAGCAGTACAGGGTCCTCCTACGAGCAGTACTTC. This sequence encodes CASSTGSSYEQYF.

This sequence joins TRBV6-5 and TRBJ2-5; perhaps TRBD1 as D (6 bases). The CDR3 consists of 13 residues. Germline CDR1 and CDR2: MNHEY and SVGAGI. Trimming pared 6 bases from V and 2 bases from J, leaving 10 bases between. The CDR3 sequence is CASRATGQETQYF. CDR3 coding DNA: TGTGCCAGCAGGGCGACAGGTCAAGAGACCCAGTACTTC.

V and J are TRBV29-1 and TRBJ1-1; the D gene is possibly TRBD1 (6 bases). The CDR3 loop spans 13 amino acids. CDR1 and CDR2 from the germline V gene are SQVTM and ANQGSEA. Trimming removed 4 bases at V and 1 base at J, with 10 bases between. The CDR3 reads CSVGTTGNTEAFF. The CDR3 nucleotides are TGCAGCGTTGGCACGACAGGGAACACTGAAGCTTTCTTT.

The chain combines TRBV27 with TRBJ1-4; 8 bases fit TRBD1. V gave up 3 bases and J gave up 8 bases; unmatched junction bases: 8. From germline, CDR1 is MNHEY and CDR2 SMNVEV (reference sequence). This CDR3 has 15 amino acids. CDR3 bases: TGTGCCAGCAGTTTTCGACAGGGGATTCGCGAAAAACTGTTTTTT. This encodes CASSFRQGIREKLFF.

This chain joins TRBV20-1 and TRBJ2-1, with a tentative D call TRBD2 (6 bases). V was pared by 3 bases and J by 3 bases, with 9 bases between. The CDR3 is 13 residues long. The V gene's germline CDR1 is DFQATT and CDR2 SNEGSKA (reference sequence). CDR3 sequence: CSASHSGYNEQFF. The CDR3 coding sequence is TGCAGTGCTAGTCATAGCGGCTACAATGAGCAGTTCTTC.

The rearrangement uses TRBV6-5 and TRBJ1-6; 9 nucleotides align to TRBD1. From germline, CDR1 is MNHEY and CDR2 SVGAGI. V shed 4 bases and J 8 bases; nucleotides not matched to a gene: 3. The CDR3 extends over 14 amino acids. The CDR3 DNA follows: TGTGCCAGCAGTTCGACAGGGGGAGATTCACCCCTCCACTTT. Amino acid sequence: CASSSTGGDSPLHF.

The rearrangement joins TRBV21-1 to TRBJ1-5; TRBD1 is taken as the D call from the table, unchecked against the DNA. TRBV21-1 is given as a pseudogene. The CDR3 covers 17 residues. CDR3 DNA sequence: TGTGCCAGCAGCACTCGGGACGACAGGGGTAGCAATCAGCCCCAGCATTTT. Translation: CASSTRDDRGSNQPQHF.

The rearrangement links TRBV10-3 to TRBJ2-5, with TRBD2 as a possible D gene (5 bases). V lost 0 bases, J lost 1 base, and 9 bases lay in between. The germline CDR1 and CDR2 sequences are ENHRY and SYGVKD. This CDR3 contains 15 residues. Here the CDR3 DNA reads TGTGCCATCAGTGAGTCGAGAGGGTTCCAAGAGACCCAGTACTTC. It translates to CAISESRGFQETQYF.

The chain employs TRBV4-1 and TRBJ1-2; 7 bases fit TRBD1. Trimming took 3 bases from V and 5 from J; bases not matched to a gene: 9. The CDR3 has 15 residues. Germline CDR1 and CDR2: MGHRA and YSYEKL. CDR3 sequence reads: CASSQEVRQGYGYTF. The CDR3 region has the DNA TGCGCCAGCAGCCAGGAGGTACGACAGGGTTATGGCTACACCTTC.

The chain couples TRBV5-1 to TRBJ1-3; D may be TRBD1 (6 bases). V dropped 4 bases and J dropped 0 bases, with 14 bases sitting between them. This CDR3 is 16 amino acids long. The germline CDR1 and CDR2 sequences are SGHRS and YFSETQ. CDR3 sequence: CASSRTVFTSGNTIYF. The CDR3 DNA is TGCGCCAGCAGCCGGACAGTTTTTACCTCTGGAAACACCATATATTTT.

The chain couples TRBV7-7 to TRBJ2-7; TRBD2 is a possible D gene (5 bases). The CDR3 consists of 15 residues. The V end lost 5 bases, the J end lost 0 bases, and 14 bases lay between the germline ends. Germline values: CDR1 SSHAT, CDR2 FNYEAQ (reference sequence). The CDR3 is CASSLALGPSYEQYF. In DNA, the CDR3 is TGTGCCAGCAGCCTCGCACTAGGGCCCTCCTACGAGCAGTACTTC. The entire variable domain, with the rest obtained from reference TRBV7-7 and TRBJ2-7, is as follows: GAGVSQSPRYKVTKRGQDVTLRCDPISSHATLYWYQQALGQGPEFLTYFNYEAQPDKSGLPSDRFSAERPEGSISTLTIQRTEQRDSAMYRCASSLALGPSYEQYFGPGTRLTVT.

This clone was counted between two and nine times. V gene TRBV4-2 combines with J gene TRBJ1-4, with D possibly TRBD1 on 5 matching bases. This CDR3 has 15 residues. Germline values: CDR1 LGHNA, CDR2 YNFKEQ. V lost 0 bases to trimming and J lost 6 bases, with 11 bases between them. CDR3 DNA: TGTGCCAGCAGCCAAGAACGGGGGATGGATGAAAAACTGTTTTTT. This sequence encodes CASSQERGMDEKLFF.

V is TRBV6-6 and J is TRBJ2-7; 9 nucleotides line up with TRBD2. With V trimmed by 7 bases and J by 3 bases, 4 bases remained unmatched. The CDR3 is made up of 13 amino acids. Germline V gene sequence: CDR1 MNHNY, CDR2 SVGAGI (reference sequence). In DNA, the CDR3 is TGTGCCAGCACCGCAGCGGGGGGCTACGAGCAGTACTTC. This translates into CASTAAGGYEQYF.

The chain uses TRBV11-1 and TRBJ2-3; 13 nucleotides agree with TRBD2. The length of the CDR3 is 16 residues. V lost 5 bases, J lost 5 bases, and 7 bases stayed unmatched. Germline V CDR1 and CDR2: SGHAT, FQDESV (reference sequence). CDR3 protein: CASSPGLAGVGDTQYF. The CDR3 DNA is TGTGCCAGCAGCCCCGGACTAGCGGGAGTGGGAGATACGCAGTATTTT.

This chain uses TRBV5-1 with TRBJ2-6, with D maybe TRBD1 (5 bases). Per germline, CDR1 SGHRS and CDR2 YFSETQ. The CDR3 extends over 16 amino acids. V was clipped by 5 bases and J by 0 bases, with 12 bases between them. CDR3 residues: CASSIGARSGANVLTF. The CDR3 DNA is TGCGCCAGCAGTATAGGGGCCCGCTCTGGGGCCAACGTCCTGACTTTC.

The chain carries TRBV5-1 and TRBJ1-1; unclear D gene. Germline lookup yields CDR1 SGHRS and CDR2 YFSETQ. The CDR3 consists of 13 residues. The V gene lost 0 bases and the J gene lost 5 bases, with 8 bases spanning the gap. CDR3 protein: CASSLAGVTEAFF. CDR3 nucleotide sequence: TGCGCCAGCAGCTTGGCGGGAGTTACTGAAGCTTTCTTT.

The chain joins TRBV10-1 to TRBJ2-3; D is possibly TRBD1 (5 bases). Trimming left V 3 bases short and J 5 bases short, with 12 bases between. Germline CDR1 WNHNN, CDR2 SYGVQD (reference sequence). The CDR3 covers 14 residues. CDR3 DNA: TGCGCCAGCAGTGACGACCTGACAGAAGATACGCAGTATTTT. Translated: CASSDDLTEDTQYF.